This T cell receptor (beta chain) was recorded in a study of cytomegalovirus exposure and HLA in healthy donors. For this clone: Other DNA sequences within the sample encode an identical CDR3.

The CDR3 is 12 residues long. Trimming stripped 5 bases from V and 0 bases from J, with 5 bases between. CDR1 and CDR2 (germline): SGHTA, FQGNSA. Donors came from a validation cohort of 95 to 150 subjects, distinct from the first 666-subject cohort. TCRdb keeps only in-frame clones here, not all; method: immunoSEQ multiplex PCR. The sample holds hundreds of thousands of clones, roughly 85% seen once. Input material: PBMCs. The receptor was derived from a young woman in good health and CMV-seronegative. V is TRBV7-2 and J is TRBJ2-7; D remains ambiguous. The CDR3 here is CASSPSSYEQYF. The DNA for the CDR3 is TGTGCCAGCAGCCCGAGCTCCTACGAGCAGTACTTC. The entire variable domain, with the rest obtained from reference TRBV7-2 and TRBJ2-7, is as follows: GAGVSQSPSNKVTEKGKDVELRCDPISGHTALYWYRQSLGQGLEFLIYFQGNSAPDKSGLPSDRFSAERTGGSVSTLTIQRTQQEDSAVYLCASSPSSYEQYFGPGTRLTVT.